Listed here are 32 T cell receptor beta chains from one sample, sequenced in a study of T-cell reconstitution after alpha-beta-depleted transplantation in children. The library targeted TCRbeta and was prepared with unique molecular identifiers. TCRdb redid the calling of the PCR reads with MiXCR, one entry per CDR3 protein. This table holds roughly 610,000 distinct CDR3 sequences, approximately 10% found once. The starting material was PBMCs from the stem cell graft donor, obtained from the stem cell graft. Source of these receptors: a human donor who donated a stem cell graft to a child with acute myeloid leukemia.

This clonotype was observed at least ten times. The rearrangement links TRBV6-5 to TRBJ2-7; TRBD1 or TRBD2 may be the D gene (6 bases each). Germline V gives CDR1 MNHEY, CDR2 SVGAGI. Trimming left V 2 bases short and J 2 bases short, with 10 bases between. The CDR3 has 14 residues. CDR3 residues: CASSYRGPTYEQYF. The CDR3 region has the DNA TGTGCCAGCAGTTACCGGGGGCCCACCTACGAGCAGTACTTC.

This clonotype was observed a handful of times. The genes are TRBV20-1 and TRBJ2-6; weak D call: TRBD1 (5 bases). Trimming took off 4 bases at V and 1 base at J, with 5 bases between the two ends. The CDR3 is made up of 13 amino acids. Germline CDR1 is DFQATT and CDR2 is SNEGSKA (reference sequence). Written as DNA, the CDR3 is TGCAGTGCTAAGGGGTCTGGGGCCAACGTCCTGACTTTC. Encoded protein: CSAKGSGANVLTF.

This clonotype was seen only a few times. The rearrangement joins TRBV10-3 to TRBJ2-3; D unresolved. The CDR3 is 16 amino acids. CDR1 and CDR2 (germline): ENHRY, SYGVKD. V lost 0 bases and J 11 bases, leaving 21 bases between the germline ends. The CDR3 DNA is TGTGCCATCAGTGAGTCGAATATGATTCCGCGGCTGCAGCAGTATTTT. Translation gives CAISESNMIPRLQQYF.

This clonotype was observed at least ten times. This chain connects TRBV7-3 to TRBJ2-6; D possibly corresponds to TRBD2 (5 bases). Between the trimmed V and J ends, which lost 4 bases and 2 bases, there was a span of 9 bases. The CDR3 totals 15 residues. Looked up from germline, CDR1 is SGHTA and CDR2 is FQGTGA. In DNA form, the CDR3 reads TGTGCCAGCAGCTCCGGCGGGCCTGGGGCCAACGTCCTGACTTTC. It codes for CASSSGGPGANVLTF.

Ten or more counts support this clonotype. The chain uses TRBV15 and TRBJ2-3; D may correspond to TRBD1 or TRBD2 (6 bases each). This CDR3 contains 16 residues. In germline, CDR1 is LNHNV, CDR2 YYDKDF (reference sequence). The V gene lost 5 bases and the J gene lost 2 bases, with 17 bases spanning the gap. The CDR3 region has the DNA TGTGCCACCAGCGGGGGACGAGGGGGGAACACAGATACGCAGTATTTT. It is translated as CATSGGRGGNTDTQYF. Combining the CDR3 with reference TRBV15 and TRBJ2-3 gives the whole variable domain DAMVIQNPRYQVTQFGKPVTLSCSQTLNHNVMYWYQQKSSQAPKLLFHYYDKDFNNEADTPDNFQSRRPNTSFCFLDIRSPGLGDTAMYLCATSGGRGGNTDTQYFGPGTRLTVL.

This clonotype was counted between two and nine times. As DNA, the CDR3 is TGTGCCAGCAGCCCTCGCGCTGGGGGCAGGTGGGCCAAAAACATTCAGTACTTC. Residues: CASSPRAGGRWAKNIQYF. This chain joins TRBV11-2 and TRBJ2-4, with a weak D call TRBD1 (6 bases). The CDR3 spans 18 residues. Trimming took off 5 bases at V and 1 base at J, with 21 bases between the two ends. From germline, CDR1 is SGHAT and CDR2 FQNNGV. Complete variable domain (other parts from reference TRBV11-2 and TRBJ2-4): EAGVAQSPRYKIIEKRQSVAFWCNPISGHATLYWYQQILGQGPKLLIQFQNNGVVDDSQLPKDRFSAERLKGVDSTLKIQPAKLEDSAVYLCASSPRAGGRWAKNIQYFGAGTRLSVL.

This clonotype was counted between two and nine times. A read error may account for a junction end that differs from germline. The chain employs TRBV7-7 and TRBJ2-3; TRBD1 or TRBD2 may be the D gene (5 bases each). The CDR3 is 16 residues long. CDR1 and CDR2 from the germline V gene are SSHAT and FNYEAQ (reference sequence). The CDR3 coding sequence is TGTGCTAGCAGCCGTTGGGGGAGACACCTCACAGATACGCAGTATTTT. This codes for CASSRWGRHLTDTQYF. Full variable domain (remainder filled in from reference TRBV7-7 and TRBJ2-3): GAGVSQSPRYKVTKRGQDVTLRCDPISSHATLYWYQQALGQGPEFLTYFNYEAQPDKSGLPSDRFSAERPEGSISTLTIQRTEQRDSAMYRCASSRWGRHLTDTQYFGPGTRLTVL.

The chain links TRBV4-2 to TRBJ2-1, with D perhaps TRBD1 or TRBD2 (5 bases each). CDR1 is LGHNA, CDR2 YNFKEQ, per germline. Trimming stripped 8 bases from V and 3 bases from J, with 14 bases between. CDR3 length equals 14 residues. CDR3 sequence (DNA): TGTGCCAGCCGGCCAGAGGGGAGCTACAATGAGCAGTTCTTC. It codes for CASRPEGSYNEQFF.

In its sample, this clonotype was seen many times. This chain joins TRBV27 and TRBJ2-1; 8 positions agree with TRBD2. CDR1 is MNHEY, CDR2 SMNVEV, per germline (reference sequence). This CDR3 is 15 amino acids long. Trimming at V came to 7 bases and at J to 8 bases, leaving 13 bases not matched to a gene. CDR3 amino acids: CASTPSYGRGHEQFF. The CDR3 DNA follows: TGTGCCAGCACCCCATCGTACGGGAGGGGCCATGAGCAGTTCTTC.

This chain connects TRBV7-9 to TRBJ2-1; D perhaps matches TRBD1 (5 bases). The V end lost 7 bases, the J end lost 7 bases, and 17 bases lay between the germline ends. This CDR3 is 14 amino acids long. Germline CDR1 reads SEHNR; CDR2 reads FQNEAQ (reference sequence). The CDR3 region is CASTPDGAGNEQFF. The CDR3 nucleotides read TGTGCCAGCACCCCGGATGGGGCCGGGAATGAGCAGTTCTTC.

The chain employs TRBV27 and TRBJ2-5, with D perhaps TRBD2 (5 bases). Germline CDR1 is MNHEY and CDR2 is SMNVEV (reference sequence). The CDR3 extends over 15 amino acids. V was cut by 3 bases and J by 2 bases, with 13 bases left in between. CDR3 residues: CASSLTGTRQETQYF. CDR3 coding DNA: TGTGCCAGCAGTTTGACGGGAACGCGGCAAGAGACCCAGTACTTC.

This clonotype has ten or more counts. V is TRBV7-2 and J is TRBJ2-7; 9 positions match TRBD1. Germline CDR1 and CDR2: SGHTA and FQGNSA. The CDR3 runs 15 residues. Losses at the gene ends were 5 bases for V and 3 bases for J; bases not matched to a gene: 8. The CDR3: CASSRGQGQGYEQYF. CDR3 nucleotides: TGTGCCAGCAGCCGGGGACAGGGACAAGGCTACGAGCAGTACTTC.

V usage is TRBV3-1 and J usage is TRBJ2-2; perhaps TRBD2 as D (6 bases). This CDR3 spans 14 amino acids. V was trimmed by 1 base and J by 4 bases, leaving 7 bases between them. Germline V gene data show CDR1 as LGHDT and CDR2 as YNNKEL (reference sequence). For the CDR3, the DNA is TGTGCCAGCAGCCAAGTGGAGGGCACCGGGGAGCTGTTTTTT. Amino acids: CASSQVEGTGELFF.

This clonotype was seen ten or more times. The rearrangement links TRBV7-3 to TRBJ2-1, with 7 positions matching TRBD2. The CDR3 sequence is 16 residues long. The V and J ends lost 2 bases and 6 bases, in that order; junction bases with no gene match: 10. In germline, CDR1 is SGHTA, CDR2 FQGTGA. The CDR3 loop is CASSLGGDFYLNEQFF. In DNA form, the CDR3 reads TGTGCCAGCAGCTTAGGGGGGGACTTCTACCTCAATGAGCAGTTCTTC.

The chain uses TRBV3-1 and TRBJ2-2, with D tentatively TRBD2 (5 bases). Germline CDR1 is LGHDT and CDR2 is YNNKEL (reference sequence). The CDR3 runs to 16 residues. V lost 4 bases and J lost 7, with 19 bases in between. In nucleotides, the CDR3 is TGTGCCAGCAGCCGAGGACGTCTAGGAGGCAGCGGGGAGCTGTTTTTT. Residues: CASSRGRLGGSGELFF.

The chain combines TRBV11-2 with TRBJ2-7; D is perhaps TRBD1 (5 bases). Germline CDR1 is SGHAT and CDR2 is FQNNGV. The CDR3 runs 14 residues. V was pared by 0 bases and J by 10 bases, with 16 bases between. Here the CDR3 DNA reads TGTGCCAGCAGCTTAGATCTAGGGGCTACGAGCCAGTACTTC. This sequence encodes CASSLDLGATSQYF.

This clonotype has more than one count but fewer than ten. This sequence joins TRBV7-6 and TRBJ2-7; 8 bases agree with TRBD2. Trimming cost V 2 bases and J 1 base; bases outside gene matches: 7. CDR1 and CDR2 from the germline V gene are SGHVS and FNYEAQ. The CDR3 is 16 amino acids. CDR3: CASSLRAAGASYEQYF. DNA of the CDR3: TGTGCCAGCAGCTTAAGGGCAGCGGGGGCGTCCTACGAGCAGTACTTC.

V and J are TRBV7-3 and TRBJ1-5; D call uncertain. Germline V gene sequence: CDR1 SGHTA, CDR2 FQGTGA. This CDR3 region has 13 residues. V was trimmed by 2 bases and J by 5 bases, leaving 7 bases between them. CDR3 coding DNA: TGTGCCAGCAGCTTAGGCGCGGATCAGCCCCAGCATTTT. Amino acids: CASSLGADQPQHF.

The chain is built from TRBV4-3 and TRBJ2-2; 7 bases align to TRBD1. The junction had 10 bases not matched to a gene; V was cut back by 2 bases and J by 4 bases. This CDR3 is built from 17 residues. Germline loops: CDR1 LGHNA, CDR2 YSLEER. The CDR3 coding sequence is TGCGCCAGCAGCCAACACTTGACAGGGCCCCCCACCGGGGAGCTGTTTTTT. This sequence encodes CASSQHLTGPPTGELFF.

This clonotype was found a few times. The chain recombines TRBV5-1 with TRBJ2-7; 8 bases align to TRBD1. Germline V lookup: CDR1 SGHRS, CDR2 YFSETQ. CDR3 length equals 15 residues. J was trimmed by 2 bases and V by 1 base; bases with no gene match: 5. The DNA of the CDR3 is TGCGCCAGCAGCTTGAACTGGGACAGGACCTACGAGCAGTACTTC. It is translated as CASSLNWDRTYEQYF.

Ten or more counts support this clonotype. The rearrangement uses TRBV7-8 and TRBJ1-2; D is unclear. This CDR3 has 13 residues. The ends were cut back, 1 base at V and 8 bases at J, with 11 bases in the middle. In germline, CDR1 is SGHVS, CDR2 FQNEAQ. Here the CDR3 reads CASSLVLTDGYTF. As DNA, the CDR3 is TGTGCCAGCAGCTTAGTCCTTACGGACGGCTACACCTTC.

Here the CDR3 reads CATSDPTLPKPSNEQFF. For the CDR3, the DNA is TGTGCCACCAGTGATCCCACATTACCTAAGCCTAGCAATGAGCAGTTCTTC. This chain uses TRBV24-1 with TRBJ2-1; D remains ambiguous. The CDR3 is 17 amino acids. V lost 3 bases and J lost 6, with 20 bases in between. Germline V CDR1 and CDR2: KGHDR, SFDVKD.

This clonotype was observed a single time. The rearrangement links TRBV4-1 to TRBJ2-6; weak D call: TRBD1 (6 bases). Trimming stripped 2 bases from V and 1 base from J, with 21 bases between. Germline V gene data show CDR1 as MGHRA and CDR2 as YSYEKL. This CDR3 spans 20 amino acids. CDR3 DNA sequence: TGCGCCAGCAGCCAATTGCCACAAACAGGGTTACTTTCTGGGGCCAACGTCCTGACTTTC. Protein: CASSQLPQTGLLSGANVLTF.

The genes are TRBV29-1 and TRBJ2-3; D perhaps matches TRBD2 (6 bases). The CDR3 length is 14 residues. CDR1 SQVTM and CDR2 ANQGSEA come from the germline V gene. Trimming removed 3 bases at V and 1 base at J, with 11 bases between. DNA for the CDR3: TGCAGCGTTGAGGGGGGTAGCGGCACAGATACGCAGTATTTT. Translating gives CSVEGGSGTDTQYF.

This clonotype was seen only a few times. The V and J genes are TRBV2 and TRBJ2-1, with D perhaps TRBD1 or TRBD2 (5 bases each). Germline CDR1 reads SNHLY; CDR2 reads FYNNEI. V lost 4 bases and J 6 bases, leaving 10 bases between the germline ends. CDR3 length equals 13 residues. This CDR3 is CASSGDGPNEQFF. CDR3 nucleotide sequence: TGTGCCAGCAGTGGGGACGGCCCCAATGAGCAGTTCTTC.

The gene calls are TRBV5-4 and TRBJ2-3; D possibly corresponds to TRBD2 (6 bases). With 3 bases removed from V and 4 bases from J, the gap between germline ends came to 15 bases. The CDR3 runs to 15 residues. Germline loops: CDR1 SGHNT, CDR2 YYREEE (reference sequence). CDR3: CASSSGLARSDTQYF. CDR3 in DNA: TGTGCCAGCAGCTCGGGGCTAGCGAGGTCAGATACGCAGTATTTT.

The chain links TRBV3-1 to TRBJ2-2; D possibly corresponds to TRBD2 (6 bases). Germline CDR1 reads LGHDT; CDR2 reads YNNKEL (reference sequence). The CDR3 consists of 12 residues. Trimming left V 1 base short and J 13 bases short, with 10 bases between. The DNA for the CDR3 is TGTGCCAGCAGCCAAGCGGTGGGAGGGCTGTTTTTT. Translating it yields CASSQAVGGLFF.

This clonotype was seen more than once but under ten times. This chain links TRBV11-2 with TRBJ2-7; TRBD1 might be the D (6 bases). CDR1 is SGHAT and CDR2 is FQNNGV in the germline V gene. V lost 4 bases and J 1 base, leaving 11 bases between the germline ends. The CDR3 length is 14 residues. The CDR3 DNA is TGTGCCAGCAGCTCAACCGGACAGTCCTACGAGCAGTACTTC. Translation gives CASSSTGQSYEQYF.

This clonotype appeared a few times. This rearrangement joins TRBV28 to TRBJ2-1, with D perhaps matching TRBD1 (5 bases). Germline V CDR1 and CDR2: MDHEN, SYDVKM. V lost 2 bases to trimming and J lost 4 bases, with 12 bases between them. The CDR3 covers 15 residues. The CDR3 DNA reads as TGTGCCAGCAGTTTAAGGGGCAGATCTTACAATGAGCAGTTCTTC. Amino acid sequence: CASSLRGRSYNEQFF.

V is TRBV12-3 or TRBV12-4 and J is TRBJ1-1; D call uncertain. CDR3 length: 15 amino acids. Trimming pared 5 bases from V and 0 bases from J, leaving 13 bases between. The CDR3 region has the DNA TGTGCCAGCAGTCCGACTCTCGGGGTGAACACTGAAGCTTTCTTT. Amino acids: CASSPTLGVNTEAFF.

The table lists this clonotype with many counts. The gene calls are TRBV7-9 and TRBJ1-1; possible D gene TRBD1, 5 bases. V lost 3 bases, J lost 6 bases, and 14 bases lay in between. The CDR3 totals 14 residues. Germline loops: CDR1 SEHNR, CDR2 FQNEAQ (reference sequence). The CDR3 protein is CASSFSTETAEAFF. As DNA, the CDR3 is TGTGCCAGCAGCTTTTCGACAGAAACTGCTGAAGCTTTCTTT.

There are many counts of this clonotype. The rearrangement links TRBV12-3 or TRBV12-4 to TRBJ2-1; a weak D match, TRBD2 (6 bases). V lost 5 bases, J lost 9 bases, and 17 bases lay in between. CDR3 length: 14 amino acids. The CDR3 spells CASSLRLELAEQFF. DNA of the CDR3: TGTGCCAGCAGTCTCAGACTAGAGCTGGCTGAGCAGTTCTTC.